Listed below are T cell receptor beta chains from one sample, sequenced in a study of response to subunit inactivated influenza vaccine. TCRdb called the RT-PCR reads again in MiXCR, with one record for every CDR3 protein. The sample holds some 600,000 distinct CDR3 sequences; 12% to 15% are singletons and the top ten take 7.5% to 9%. Sample: PBMCs from blood, taken less than 15 days before vaccination. All receptors derive from a man aged 45 to 65 who received an inactivated influenza vaccine. Both conserved end residues are part of each CDR3. The D gene is left open where the match is weak. Clone size, where shown, is once, few, many, or a class for clones that have expanded.

v_call	cdr3_length	d_call	clone_size	j_call	cdr3_aa	cdr3_nt
TRBV20-1	15	TRBD2	few	TRBJ2-3	CSASEWTSVSDTQYF	TGCAGTGCTAGTGAATGGACTAGCGTCTCGGATACGCAGTATTTT
TRBV5-5	18	TRBD2	many	TRBJ2-7	CASSLPLAGGFGSYEQYF	TGTGCCAGCAGCTTACCCCTGGCGGGAGGTTTCGGCTCCTACGAGCAGTACTTC
TRBV27	14	NA	NA	TRBJ2-1	CASSREGWINEQFF	TGTGCCAGCAGTCGAGAGGGGTGGATCAATGAGCAGTTCTTC
TRBV29-1	13	NA	NA	TRBJ2-3	CSVELGSTDTQYF	TGCAGCGTTGAACTAGGTAGCACAGATACGCAGTATTTT
TRBV5-1	14	NA	NA	TRBJ2-7	CASSSRDPPYEQYF	TGCGCCAGCAGCTCCCGGGACCCACCCTACGAGCAGTACTTC
TRBV3-1	14	NA	few	TRBJ1-1	CASSQGGRAAEAFF	TGTGCCAGCAGCCAAGGTGGGAGGGCCGCTGAAGCTTTCTTT
TRBV19	14	NA	NA	TRBJ2-2	CASSIGRDTGELFF	TGTGCCAGTAGTATAGGCAGAGACACCGGGGAGCTGTTTTTT
TRBV27	11	NA	NA	TRBJ1-1	CASIMNTEAFF	TGTGCCAGCATTATGAACACGGAAGCTTTCTTT
TRBV14	13	NA	NA	TRBJ2-7	CASSQFGQGISYF	NA
TRBV9	15	NA	NA	TRBJ2-5	CASSDPGFQGETQYF	TGTGCCAGCAGCGATCCGGGGTTTCAGGGGGAGACCCAGTACTTC
TRBV4-3	13	NA	NA	TRBJ2-5	CASSLRSGGTQYF	TGCGCCAGCAGCCTAAGATCTGGGGGGACCCAGTACTTC
TRBV11-2	12	NA	NA	TRBJ1-4	CASGAINEKLFF	TGTGCCAGCGGGGCGATTAATGAAAAACTGTTTTTT
TRBV19	13	NA	NA	TRBJ2-5	CASSTVAGETQYF	TGTGCCAGTAGTACGGTTGCGGGAGAGACCCAGTACTTC
TRBV7-2	16	TRBD1	NA	TRBJ2-1	CASRRTGGEFLDEQFF	TGTGCCAGCAGGAGAACAGGGGGAGAGTTTCTTGATGAGCAGTTCTTC
TRBV10-3	16	NA	NA	TRBJ2-5	CAISAAPTASQETQYF	TGTGCCATCAGCGCAGCCCCGACAGCCTCCCAAGAGACCCAGTACTTC
TRBV10-3	18	TRBD2	NA	TRBJ2-2	CAISEPGLAGAPAGELFF	TGTGCCATCAGTGAGCCAGGACTAGCGGGAGCCCCGGCCGGGGAGCTGTTTTTT
TRBV5-1	15	TRBD2	NA	TRBJ2-2	CASSLLAGETGELFF	TGCGCCAGCAGCTTGCTTGCGGGGGAGACCGGGGAGCTGTTTTTT
TRBV4-1	12	NA	once	TRBJ1-2	CASSQGTDGYTF	TGCGCCAGCAGCCAAGGAACGGATGGCTACACCTTC
TRBV3-1	15	TRBD1	many	TRBJ2-1	CASSQEDRGLDEQFF	TGTGCCAGCAGCCAAGAAGACAGGGGGCTGGATGAGCAGTTCTTC
TRBV2	14	TRBD2	few	TRBJ2-2	CAGQIGTTTGELFF	TGTGCCGGACAAATCGGGACTACAACCGGGGAGCTGTTTTTT
TRBV4-3	15	NA	NA	TRBJ1-6	CASSQDRGFNSPLHF	TGCGCCAGCAGCCAAGATAGGGGTTTTAATTCACCCCTCCACTTT
TRBV9	16	NA	few	TRBJ2-3	CASSVGIALGIDTQYF	TGTGCCAGCAGCGTAGGGATAGCCTTAGGGATTGATACGCAGTATTTT
TRBV4-3	15	TRBD2	few	TRBJ2-7	CASSQEAGGPDEQYF	TGCGCCAGCAGCCAAGAGGCGGGAGGGCCGGACGAGCAGTACTTC
TRBV12-3/TRBV12-4	16	TRBD2	NA	TRBJ2-7	CASSHSGTSGDNEQYF	TGTGCCAGCAGTCACTCCGGGACTAGCGGGGACAACGAGCAGTACTTC
TRBV10-3	13	TRBD1	many	TRBJ2-7	CAISRDRDYEQYF	TGTGCCATCAGCCGGGACAGGGACTACGAGCAGTACTTC
TRBV28	15	TRBD1	many	TRBJ2-7	CASSLATGGIYEQYF	TGTGCCAGCAGTTTGGCGACAGGGGGCATTTACGAGCAGTACTTC
TRBV10-3	18	TRBD1	once	TRBJ2-1	CAISLDRGVRSSYNEQFF	TGTGCCATCAGCCTAGACAGGGGGGTCAGAAGTTCCTACAATGAGCAGTTCTTC
TRBV11-2	14	NA	few	TRBJ2-5	CASSSKTGWETQYF	TGTGCCAGCAGCTCGAAGACAGGTTGGGAGACCCAGTACTTC
TRBV11-2	13	NA	NA	TRBJ2-5	CASLNAYQETQYF	TGTGCCAGCTTGAATGCGTACCAAGAGACCCAGTACTTC
TRBV7-8	13	NA	few	TRBJ2-7	CASTDGGSYEQYF	TGTGCCAGCACGGACGGGGGTTCCTACGAGCAGTACTTC
TRBV28	15	TRBD1	few	TRBJ1-5	CASSTGTVSNQPQHF	TGTGCCAGCAGTACCGGGACAGTTAGCAATCAGCCCCAGCATTTT
TRBV7-2	14	TRBD1	NA	TRBJ2-3	CASWAGTGDGTQYF	TGTGCCAGTTGGGCGGGGACAGGGGATGGTACGCAGTATTTT
TRBV6-1	14	NA	many	TRBJ2-7	CASTKESLPYEQYF	TGTGCCAGCACCAAGGAGAGTTTACCGTACGAGCAGTACTTC
TRBV28	15	NA	NA	TRBJ2-1	CASSPIDQSLYEQFF	TGTGCCAGCAGTCCCATAGACCAATCGTTGTACGAGCAGTTCTTC
TRBV12-3/TRBV12-4	15	TRBD2	many	TRBJ2-7	CASSLPSGISNEQYF	TGTGCCAGCAGTTTGCCTAGCGGGATTTCTAACGAGCAGTACTTC
TRBV12-3/TRBV12-4	14	NA	many	TRBJ2-3	CASSLVLGTDTQYF	TGTGCCAGCAGTTTAGTTCTAGGGACAGATACGCAGTATTTT
TRBV7-9	15	TRBD1	NA	TRBJ2-1	CASEIGQGNRNEQFF	TGTGCCAGCGAAATCGGACAGGGGAACCGCAATGAGCAGTTCTTC